This is a list of T cell receptor beta chains from one sample in a study of cytomegalovirus exposure and HLA in healthy donors. Clones were read by immunoSEQ multiplex PCR, and TCRdb kept only the in-frame ones, dropping some. The repertoire holds approximately 100,000 clones, with roughly 79% as singletons. The specimen sequenced was PBMCs. Receptors originate from a woman younger than 45 in good health and CMV-seronegative. The CDR3 runs from the conserved cysteine through the conserved F or W. D genes are given only for firm matches. Only some rows state a clone size, as once, few, many or a class for expanded clones.

len	v_gene	abundance	d_gene	j_gene	CDR3aa	CDR3nt
13	TRBV11-2	-	-	TRBJ2-1	CASTVPDSNEQFF	TGTGCCAGCACCGTTCCCGACAGCAATGAGCAGTTCTTC
17	TRBV5-1	-	-	TRBJ2-3	CASSLSEFSEITDTQYF	TGCGCCAGCAGCTTGAGCGAGTTTAGCGAAATCACAGATACGCAGTATTTT
12	TRBV4-3	-	-	TRBJ2-3	CASSQAGDTQYF	TGCGCCAGCAGCCAAGCAGGTGATACGCAGTATTTT
15	TRBV7-8	-	-	TRBJ2-2	CASSLETGAIGELFF	TGTGCCAGCAGCTTAGAGACGGGAGCTATCGGGGAGCTGTTTTTT
17	TRBV4-3	-	TRBD1	TRBJ1-3	CASSQAWTGGIGNTIYF	TGCGCCAGCAGCCAAGCTTGGACAGGGGGCATTGGAAACACCATATATTTT
14	TRBV7-8	-	TRBD1	TRBJ2-7	CASSVNRGPGEQYF	TGTGCCAGCAGCGTCAACAGGGGCCCAGGCGAGCAGTACTTC
15	TRBV18	-	TRBD2	TRBJ2-7	CASSHRLAGAGEQYF	TGTGCCAGCTCACACAGACTAGCGGGAGCGGGTGAGCAGTACTTC
15	TRBV6-1	-	TRBD1	TRBJ1-4	CASSEEAGGGEKLFF	TGTGCCAGCAGTGAAGAGGCAGGGGGCGGTGAAAAACTGTTTTTT
14	TRBV5-1	-	-	TRBJ2-2	CASSLDGNTGELFF	TGCGCCAGCAGCTTGGACGGGAACACCGGGGAGCTGTTTTTT
12	TRBV9	-	-	TRBJ2-7	CASSGDSYEQYF	TGTGCCAGCAGTGGAGACTCGTACGAGCAGTACTTC
14	TRBV5-6	-	-	TRBJ1-1	CASSLAGGQSEAFF	TGTGCCAGCAGCTTGGCCGGGGGGCAGAGTGAAGCTTTCTTT
17	TRBV27	-	TRBD1	TRBJ2-5	CASSPLVRTGTEETQYF	TGTGCCAGCAGTCCCCTCGTCAGGACAGGGACCGAAGAGACCCAGTACTTC
17	TRBV5-1	-	TRBD2	TRBJ2-7	CASSGGTSGRLFHEQYF	TGCGCCAGCAGCGGGGGGACTAGCGGGAGGTTATTCCACGAGCAGTACTTC
11	TRBV27	-	-	TRBJ2-7	CASGHPYEQYF	TGTGCCAGCGGCCACCCGTACGAGCAGTACTTC
13	TRBV2	-	-	TRBJ1-2	CASSERGAAGYTF	TGTGCCAGCAGTGAACGGGGGGCAGCCGGCTACACCTTC
15	TRBV30	-	TRBD2	TRBJ2-1	CAWSVGLAGVNEQFF	TGTGCCTGGAGTGTAGGACTAGCGGGAGTCAATGAGCAGTTCTTC
15	TRBV9	-	-	TRBJ1-4	CASSVGQSANEKLFF	TGTGCCAGCAGCGTAGGCCAGAGCGCTAATGAAAAACTGTTTTTT
12	TRBV2	-	-	TRBJ1-2	CASSPTGYGYTF	TGTGCCAGCAGTCCCACAGGCTATGGCTACACCTTC
14	TRBV5-1	-	TRBD1	TRBJ1-4	CASSLRQGGEKLFF	TGCGCCAGCAGCTTGAGACAGGGGGGGGAAAAACTGTTTTTT
16	TRBV7-3	-	TRBD2	TRBJ2-1	CASSLAGERAPNEQFF	TGTGCCAGCAGCTTAGCGGGGGAAAGAGCACCGAATGAGCAGTTCTTC
15	TRBV14	-	TRBD2	TRBJ2-3	CASSQGRTSVDTQYF	TGTGCCAGCAGCCAAGGAAGGACTAGCGTGGATACGCAGTATTTT
13	TRBV30	-	-	TRBJ1-3	CAWRQGSGNTIYF	TGTGCCTGGAGGCAGGGTTCTGGAAACACCATATATTTT
14	TRBV18	-	TRBD2	TRBJ2-7	CASSPPGLAVEQYF	TGTGCCAGCTCACCTCCGGGACTAGCGGTTGAGCAGTACTTC
15	TRBV4-1	-	-	TRBJ2-7	CASSQVPLGLWEQYF	TGCGCCAGCAGCCAAGTACCCCTGGGACTGTGGGAGCAGTACTTC
15	TRBV30	-	-	TRBJ2-2	CAWSQGGTNTGELFF	TGTGCCTGGTCCCAGGGGGGCACGAACACCGGGGAGCTGTTTTTT
15	TRBV11-2	-	-	TRBJ2-7	CASSLGIYHSYEQYF	TGTGCCAGCAGCTTAGGCATCTACCACTCCTACGAGCAGTACTTC
14	TRBV5-1	-	TRBD1	TRBJ1-2	CASSSTGEVVDYTF	TGCGCCAGCAGCTCGACAGGGGAAGTTGTCGACTACACCTTC
14	TRBV5-6	-	TRBD1	TRBJ1-2	CASSFSQGAGGYTF	TGTGCCAGCAGCTTTAGTCAGGGGGCGGGAGGCTACACCTTC
11	TRBV6-5	few	TRBD1	TRBJ1-1	CASSSGTGAFF	TGTGCCAGCAGTTCAGGGACAGGGGCTTTCTTT
15	TRBV5-1	-	-	TRBJ1-1	CASSLEGGQYTEAFF	TGCGCCAGCAGCTTGGAAGGCGGACAATACACTGAAGCTTTCTTT
14	TRBV2	-	TRBD1	TRBJ2-7	CASSTGTGIYEQYF	TGTGCCAGCAGTACCGGGACAGGGATCTACGAGCAGTACTTC
12	TRBV2	once	TRBD2	TRBJ2-7	CASTSGSHEQYF	TGTGCCAGCACTAGCGGGAGCCACGAGCAGTACTTC